This entry features one T cell receptor (beta chain) sequence. Its antigen is still unknown. TCRdb processed the PCR reads anew with MiXCR; each CDR3 protein has one entry. The top ten hold 0.95% to 1.3% of the sample, which has approximately 17,000 distinct CDR3 sequences, approximately 60% seen once. Trimming removed 2 bases at V and 5 bases at J, with 9 bases between. Germline loops: CDR1 LGHDT, CDR2 YNNKEL (reference sequence). There are 13 residues in the CDR3. These data are taken from a study of vaccination and CD4 T cells after COVID-19. Study background: Convalescent patients had positive nasal swab PCR results for SARS-CoV-2. Disease was mild in about nine and severe in one. Samples were taken after vaccination, a median of roughly 65 days after dose two, with a range of 14 to 241.

Study outcomes and limitations: Median approximately 90% of reactive clones detected in convalescent patients emerged only post-vaccination.

The chain couples TRBV3-1 to TRBJ1-2, with D unresolved. Here the sequenced sample was CD4+ T cells from blood, taken after SARS-CoV-2 vaccination. This TCR came from a human donor who had recovered from COVID-19. CDR3 sequence (DNA): TGTGCCAGCAGCCAAAACAAGCGATATGGCTACACCTTC. Its translation is CASSQNKRYGYTF.